The sample holds one count of the clone carrying this T cell receptor (beta chain). The data were obtained in a study of OX40 agonist ivuxolimab in advanced cancers. Clones were sequenced by immunoSEQ multiplex PCR, and TCRdb holds only the in-frame ones, with some missing. The table has more than 100,000 clones, 93% seen once. Here the sequenced sample was CD4+ or CD8+ T cells sorted from blood, taken in a trial of the OX40 agonist ivuxolimab. The TCR comes from an adult with an advanced solid tumor such as melanoma, head and neck, liver or kidney cancer.

CDR3 sequence: CASSLAGGSYEQYF. The DNA for the CDR3 is TGTGCCAGCAGCTTGGCTGGGGGCAGCTACGAGCAGTACTTC. This rearrangement joins TRBV5-6 to TRBJ2-5, with D tentatively TRBD1 (6 bases). The J call may be in error: the DNA end matches TRBJ2-7 better. This CDR3 is built from 14 residues. Germline loops: CDR1 SGHDT, CDR2 YYEEEE.